Listed below are T cell receptor beta chains from one sample, sequenced in a study of blood T cell repertoires in COVID-19. Generated by immunoSEQ multiplex PCR, the TCRdb table keeps only in-frame clones and is missing some. The sample includes approximately 360,000 clones, roughly 90% of them seen just once. The sequenced sample consisted of PBMCs or T cells enriched from blood (not recorded which). The receptors shown here come from a woman aged 25 to 39 with acute COVID-19. Each CDR3 is given with its conserved first and last residue. Fields, in order: D gene, V gene, clone size, J gene, CDR3 protein, CDR3 DNA. The D gene is left open where the match is weak. Clone size appears in some rows only: once, few, many, or a class for an expanded clone.

D gene: TRBD1; V gene: TRBV4-1; clone size: .; J gene: TRBJ1-2; CDR3 protein: CASSQAPLGTGLGGYTF; CDR3 DNA: TGCGCCAGCAGCCAAGCCCCCCTCGGGACAGGTCTAGGTGGCTACACCTTC
D gene: TRBD1; V gene: TRBV2; clone size: .; J gene: TRBJ1-5; CDR3 protein: CASRQTGGGQPQHF; CDR3 DNA: TGTGCCAGCAGACAGACAGGGGGCGGACAGCCCCAGCATTTT
D gene: TRBD2; V gene: TRBV19; clone size: .; J gene: TRBJ2-1; CDR3 protein: CASSGRGGAYNEQFF; CDR3 DNA: TGTGCCAGTAGTGGGCGGGGGGGCGCGTACAATGAGCAGTTCTTC
D gene: TRBD1; V gene: TRBV5-8; clone size: .; J gene: TRBJ1-2; CDR3 protein: CASSPWGGGDRKPTIYGYTF; CDR3 DNA: TGTGCCAGCAGCCCTTGGGGAGGTGGGGACAGAAAACCCACTATCTATGGCTACACCTTC
D gene: .; V gene: TRBV9; clone size: .; J gene: TRBJ2-3; CDR3 protein: CASSPFGRGPNTDTQYF; CDR3 DNA: TGTGCCAGCAGCCCTTTTGGGCGGGGGCCAAACACAGATACGCAGTATTTT
D gene: .; V gene: TRBV19; clone size: .; J gene: TRBJ2-3; CDR3 protein: CASIHRGTDTQYF; CDR3 DNA: TGTGCCAGTATTCACAGAGGCACAGATACGCAGTATTTT
D gene: TRBD1; V gene: TRBV24-1; clone size: .; J gene: TRBJ1-5; CDR3 protein: CATSEGGTQGYQPQHF; CDR3 DNA: TGTGCCACCAGTGAGGGCGGGACACAGGGGTATCAGCCCCAGCATTTT
D gene: TRBD1; V gene: TRBV24-1; clone size: .; J gene: TRBJ2-6; CDR3 protein: CATSSRTGGISGANVLTF; CDR3 DNA: TGTGCCACCAGTTCTAGGACAGGGGGAATCTCTGGGGCCAACGTCCTGACTTTC
D gene: .; V gene: TRBV30; clone size: .; J gene: TRBJ1-5; CDR3 protein: CAWRQGSNQPQHF; CDR3 DNA: TGTGCCTGGAGGCAGGGGAGCAATCAGCCCCAGCATTTT
D gene: TRBD1; V gene: TRBV2; clone size: .; J gene: TRBJ1-4; CDR3 protein: CASRRGTGYNEKLFF; CDR3 DNA: TGTGCCAGCAGGAGGGGGACAGGGTATAATGAAAAACTGTTTTTT
D gene: TRBD1; V gene: TRBV5-1; clone size: .; J gene: TRBJ1-2; CDR3 protein: CASRPPGQGYGYTF; CDR3 DNA: TGCGCCAGCAGACCCCCGGGACAGGGGTATGGCTACACCTTC
D gene: TRBD2; V gene: TRBV5-4; clone size: .; J gene: TRBJ2-3; CDR3 protein: CASSGAGGRTDTQYF; CDR3 DNA: TGTGCCAGCAGTGGAGCGGGGGGGAGGACAGATACGCAGTATTTT
D gene: TRBD2; V gene: TRBV6-5; clone size: .; J gene: TRBJ2-3; CDR3 protein: CASSYSGLAPDTQYF; CDR3 DNA: TGTGCCAGCAGTTACTCGGGACTAGCGCCCGATACGCAGTATTTT
D gene: .; V gene: TRBV18; clone size: .; J gene: TRBJ1-1; CDR3 protein: CASSPNGGPDTEAFF; CDR3 DNA: TGTGCCAGCTCACCAAACGGGGGGCCGGACACTGAAGCTTTCTTT
D gene: .; V gene: TRBV4-1; clone size: .; J gene: TRBJ1-2; CDR3 protein: CASSQTGTLGDGYTF; CDR3 DNA: TGCGCCAGCAGCCAAACAGGGACCCTGGGGGATGGCTACACCTTC
D gene: TRBD1; V gene: TRBV7-2; clone size: .; J gene: TRBJ1-5; CDR3 protein: CASSPRGQGSQPQHF; CDR3 DNA: TGTGCCAGCAGCCCGCGGGGACAGGGTTCTCAGCCCCAGCATTTT
D gene: .; V gene: TRBV19; clone size: .; J gene: TRBJ1-1; CDR3 protein: CASSIAGGAFF; CDR3 DNA: TGTGCCAGTAGTATCGCCGGGGGGGCTTTCTTT
D gene: .; V gene: TRBV9; clone size: .; J gene: TRBJ1-1; CDR3 protein: CASSVWDYTEAFF; CDR3 DNA: TGTGCCAGCAGCGTATGGGACTACACTGAAGCTTTCTTT
D gene: .; V gene: TRBV3-1/TRBV3-2; clone size: few; J gene: TRBJ1-3; CDR3 protein: CASSQRIRGHPIYF; CDR3 DNA: TGTGCCAGCAGCCAAAGAATCCGCGGCCATCCCATATATTTT
D gene: .; V gene: TRBV6-6; clone size: .; J gene: TRBJ2-1; CDR3 protein: CASGRGTLNEQFF; CDR3 DNA: TGTGCCAGCGGCAGGGGAACACTCAATGAGCAGTTCTTC
D gene: .; V gene: TRBV5-1; clone size: .; J gene: TRBJ1-1; CDR3 protein: CASSLVGGLNTEAFF; CDR3 DNA: TGCGCCAGCAGCTTGGTTGGGGGGTTGAACACTGAAGCTTTCTTT
D gene: TRBD2; V gene: TRBV14; clone size: .; J gene: TRBJ2-5; CDR3 protein: CASSQGRTSGQETQYF; CDR3 DNA: TGTGCCAGCAGCCAAGGCAGGACTAGCGGCCAAGAGACCCAGTACTTC
D gene: TRBD1; V gene: TRBV7-9; clone size: .; J gene: TRBJ2-1; CDR3 protein: CASSSNRQGAYYNEQFF; CDR3 DNA: TGTGCCAGCAGTTCCAACCGACAGGGGGCATACTACAATGAGCAGTTCTTC
D gene: .; V gene: TRBV5-6; clone size: .; J gene: TRBJ1-1; CDR3 protein: CASSLLGGDTEAFF; CDR3 DNA: TGTGCCAGCAGCTTGTTAGGAGGTGACACTGAAGCTTTCTTT
D gene: TRBD1; V gene: TRBV5-6; clone size: .; J gene: TRBJ1-2; CDR3 protein: CASSRQGAVYGYTF; CDR3 DNA: TGTGCCAGCAGCCGACAGGGGGCCGTCTATGGCTACACCTTC
D gene: .; V gene: TRBV6-6; clone size: .; J gene: TRBJ2-1; CDR3 protein: CASSYRPGVNEQFF; CDR3 DNA: TGTGCCAGCAGTTACCGCCCAGGGGTCAATGAGCAGTTCTTC
D gene: TRBD2; V gene: TRBV5-1; clone size: .; J gene: TRBJ2-2; CDR3 protein: CASSLLAGRYNTGELFF; CDR3 DNA: TGCGCCAGCAGCTTGTTAGCGGGACGGTACAACACCGGGGAGCTGTTTTTT
D gene: .; V gene: TRBV2; clone size: .; J gene: TRBJ2-1; CDR3 protein: CASESDEQFF; CDR3 DNA: TGTGCCAGCGAAAGCGATGAGCAGTTCTTC
D gene: .; V gene: TRBV7-9; clone size: .; J gene: TRBJ1-4; CDR3 protein: CASSSGSYEGEKLFF; CDR3 DNA: TGTGCCAGCAGCTCCGGGTCGTACGAGGGAGAAAAACTGTTTTTT
D gene: TRBD2; V gene: TRBV10-3; clone size: .; J gene: TRBJ2-6; CDR3 protein: CAISEFSGGPSGANVLTF; CDR3 DNA: TGTGCCATCAGTGAGTTTAGCGGGGGGCCTTCTGGGGCCAACGTCCTGACTTTC
D gene: TRBD1; V gene: TRBV30; clone size: once; J gene: TRBJ1-3; CDR3 protein: CAWNWAEQGATGNTIYF; CDR3 DNA: TGTGCCTGGAACTGGGCCGAACAGGGGGCGACTGGAAACACCATATATTTT
D gene: .; V gene: TRBV28; clone size: few; J gene: TRBJ2-7; CDR3 protein: CASMTGSSYEQYF; CDR3 DNA: TGTGCCAGCATGACAGGAAGCTCCTACGAGCAGTACTTC
D gene: .; V gene: TRBV29-1; clone size: .; J gene: TRBJ2-7; CDR3 protein: CSVELDFYEQYF; CDR3 DNA: TGCAGCGTTGAATTGGACTTCTACGAGCAGTACTTC
D gene: TRBD1; V gene: TRBV28; clone size: .; J gene: TRBJ1-2; CDR3 protein: CASSPRGANYGYTF; CDR3 DNA: TGTGCCAGCAGCCCCAGGGGGGCTAACTATGGCTACACCTTC
D gene: .; V gene: TRBV7-2; clone size: .; J gene: TRBJ2-1; CDR3 protein: CASSGYRASSYNEQFF; CDR3 DNA: TGTGCCAGCAGCGGTTACAGGGCTAGCTCCTACAATGAGCAGTTCTTC
D gene: .; V gene: TRBV6-2/TRBV6-3; clone size: .; J gene: TRBJ2-7; CDR3 protein: CASSYGAREQYF; CDR3 DNA: TGTGCCAGCAGTTACGGAGCCCGCGAGCAGTACTTC
D gene: .; V gene: TRBV4-1; clone size: .; J gene: TRBJ1-5; CDR3 protein: CASSQEQDRAQHF; CDR3 DNA: TGCGCCAGCAGCCAGGAACAGGACCGAGCCCAGCATTTT
D gene: .; V gene: TRBV7-2; clone size: .; J gene: TRBJ1-1; CDR3 protein: CASSLLLRVINEAFF; CDR3 DNA: TGTGCCAGCAGCCTTCTATTGCGAGTTATCAACGAAGCTTTCTTT
D gene: .; V gene: TRBV19; clone size: few; J gene: TRBJ1-1; CDR3 protein: CASSIRATGSNTEAFF; CDR3 DNA: TGTGCCAGTAGTATTAGGGCTACAGGATCGAACACTGAAGCTTTCTTT
D gene: TRBD2; V gene: TRBV5-1; clone size: .; J gene: TRBJ2-5; CDR3 protein: CASSLGPAGVVGETQYF; CDR3 DNA: TGCGCCAGCAGCTTGGGCCCCGCGGGGGTAGTAGGGGAGACCCAGTACTTC
D gene: TRBD1; V gene: TRBV18; clone size: .; J gene: TRBJ1-2; CDR3 protein: CASSPGQGAHYGYTF; CDR3 DNA: TGTGCCAGCTCCCCCGGACAGGGGGCCCACTATGGCTACACCTTC
D gene: TRBD1; V gene: TRBV27; clone size: .; J gene: TRBJ1-2; CDR3 protein: CASSGQGAAGYTF; CDR3 DNA: TGTGCCAGCAGCGGACAGGGCGCCGCCGGCTACACCTTC
D gene: .; V gene: TRBV5-1; clone size: .; J gene: TRBJ1-5; CDR3 protein: CASSEVPGSNQPQHF; CDR3 DNA: TGCGCCAGCAGCGAGGTGCCGGGGAGCAATCAGCCCCAGCATTTT
D gene: .; V gene: TRBV5-1; clone size: .; J gene: TRBJ2-5; CDR3 protein: CASSLTQGFQETQYF; CDR3 DNA: TGCGCCAGCAGCTTGACCCAGGGGTTCCAAGAGACCCAGTACTTC
D gene: TRBD1; V gene: TRBV5-1; clone size: .; J gene: TRBJ1-1; CDR3 protein: CASSPYSTTGYAEAFF; CDR3 DNA: TGCGCCAGCAGCCCCTACTCCACGACAGGGTACGCTGAAGCTTTCTTT
D gene: .; V gene: TRBV2; clone size: once; J gene: TRBJ2-7; CDR3 protein: CAGRGASSSYEQYF; CDR3 DNA: TGTGCCGGCCGGGGGGCCAGCTCTTCCTACGAGCAGTACTTC
D gene: TRBD1; V gene: TRBV7-9; clone size: .; J gene: TRBJ1-1; CDR3 protein: CASSLVQGADTEAFF; CDR3 DNA: TGTGCCAGCAGCTTAGTGCAGGGGGCTGACACTGAAGCTTTCTTT
D gene: TRBD2; V gene: TRBV2; clone size: .; J gene: TRBJ2-3; CDR3 protein: CASSEGWVAGGNTDTQYF; CDR3 DNA: TGTGCCAGCAGTGAAGGATGGGTAGCGGGGGGAAACACAGATACGCAGTATTTT
D gene: .; V gene: TRBV2; clone size: .; J gene: TRBJ1-2; CDR3 protein: CASSESGYGYTF; CDR3 DNA: TGTGCCAGCAGTGAATCGGGGTATGGCTACACCTTC
D gene: .; V gene: TRBV29-1; clone size: few; J gene: TRBJ1-5; CDR3 protein: CSGKDGDNQPQHF; CDR3 DNA: TGCAGCGGGAAGGACGGGGACAATCAGCCCCAGCATTTT
D gene: TRBD1; V gene: TRBV12-3/TRBV12-4; clone size: .; J gene: TRBJ1-2; CDR3 protein: CASSRGQGGGYTF; CDR3 DNA: TGTGCCAGCAGCCGGGGACAGGGAGGTGGCTACACCTTC
D gene: .; V gene: TRBV6-4; clone size: .; J gene: TRBJ1-1; CDR3 protein: CASSEEVYTEAFF; CDR3 DNA: TGTGCCAGCAGTGAAGAGGTCTACACTGAAGCTTTCTTT
D gene: TRBD2; V gene: TRBV30; clone size: .; J gene: TRBJ2-1; CDR3 protein: CAWRGLAGFNEQFF; CDR3 DNA: TGTGCCTGGAGGGGACTAGCGGGGTTTAATGAGCAGTTCTTC
D gene: .; V gene: TRBV10-2; clone size: .; J gene: TRBJ1-2; CDR3 protein: CASSVYPGDYGYTF; CDR3 DNA: TGCGCCAGCTCCGTGTATCCCGGAGATTACGGCTACACCTTC
D gene: TRBD2; V gene: TRBV10-2; clone size: .; J gene: TRBJ2-7; CDR3 protein: CASTGVGGKPIYEQYF; CDR3 DNA: TGCGCCAGCACCGGGGTGGGAGGGAAGCCTATCTACGAGCAGTACTTC
D gene: .; V gene: TRBV30; clone size: .; J gene: TRBJ1-5; CDR3 protein: CAWSDSPAARGDQPQHF; CDR3 DNA: TGTGCCTGGAGTGATTCCCCCGCCGCCAGGGGAGATCAGCCCCAGCATTTT